Listed below are T cell receptor beta chains from one sample, sequenced in a study of CD8+ T cells in alopecia areata. The assay was immunoSEQ multiplex PCR, and TCRdb's table has in-frame clones only and misses some. The table lists approximately 210,000 clones, approximately 67% of them singletons. The starting material was CD4+ T cells sorted from blood, obtained between weeks 49 and 50, from a patient treated with tofacitinib. Every receptor here comes from a human donor with alopecia areata. Each CDR3 is given with its conserved first and last residue. The D gene is left open where the match is weak. Only part of the rows carry a size: once, few, many, or a class if the clone is expanded.

V gene	D gene	J gene	clone size	CDR3 DNA	CDR3 protein
TRBV25-1	TRBD1	TRBJ2-1	few	TGTGCCAGCAGTGGAAACAGGGGGCCGCGTGAGCAGTTCTTC	CASSGNRGPREQFF
TRBV2	NA	TRBJ1-1	NA	TGTGCCAGCAGGGAACCCCTTGCTCAGGAGGCTTTCTTT	CASREPLAQEAFF
TRBV30	TRBD1	TRBJ2-5	NA	TGTGCCTGGGGGCACAGGGGTCTGGAGACCCAGTACTTC	CAWGHRGLETQYF
TRBV29-1	NA	TRBJ2-3	once	TGCAGCGTTTCCCGGGCGGATACGCAGTATTTT	CSVSRADTQYF
TRBV18	TRBD1	TRBJ2-7	NA	TGTGCCAGCTCACCACGAAAATCCGGGACAGTATACGAGCAGTACTTC	CASSPRKSGTVYEQYF
TRBV29-1	NA	TRBJ1-1	NA	TGCAGCGTTGAAGTGGCGGGGGAGAGGACTGAAGCTTTCTTT	CSVEVAGERTEAFF
TRBV14	NA	TRBJ1-1	few	TGTGCCAGCATGCCTTTGGGGGGTACTGAAGCTTTCTTT	CASMPLGGTEAFF
TRBV29-1	NA	TRBJ2-6	few	TGCAGCGTGGGAGTGAGCTCTGGGGCCAACGTCCTGACTTTC	CSVGVSSGANVLTF
TRBV29-1	NA	TRBJ2-3	NA	TGCAGCGTTGACGAGGGTGCAGATACGCAGTATTTT	CSVDEGADTQYF
TRBV4-3	NA	TRBJ2-7	few	TGCGCCAGCAGCCAAGATACGGGCGAGCAGTACTTC	CASSQDTGEQYF
TRBV30	TRBD2	TRBJ2-1	NA	TGTGCCTGGAGGCTAGCGGGGGGGCCGAATGAGCAGTTCTTC	CAWRLAGGPNEQFF
TRBV25-1	NA	TRBJ1-2	NA	TGTGCCAGCAGTGACCCGGGCCTAGCTAACTATGGCTACACCTTC	CASSDPGLANYGYTF
TRBV5-5	NA	TRBJ1-2	few	TGTGCCAGCAGCTTGGATGGTCGATCTGTGAACTATGGCTACACCTTC	CASSLDGRSVNYGYTF
TRBV9	NA	TRBJ2-5	NA	TGTGCCAGCAGCGTAGCATCTAGGCTTGGGCAGACCCAGTACTTC	CASSVASRLGQTQYF
TRBV5-6	NA	TRBJ1-5	NA	TGTGCCAGCAGCTTACAGGTTAATCAGCCCCAGCATTTT	CASSLQVNQPQHF
TRBV4-3	NA	TRBJ2-3	NA	TGCGCCAGCAGCCCCACTTACACAGATACGCAGTATTTT	CASSPTYTDTQYF
TRBV4-1	NA	TRBJ2-7	NA	TGCGCCAGCAGCCTCGGACTAACTAACTACGAGCAGTACTTC	CASSLGLTNYEQYF
TRBV9	NA	TRBJ2-4	NA	TGTGCCAGCAGCCCATCGTGGACAGCCAAAAACATTCAGTACTTC	CASSPSWTAKNIQYF
TRBV29-1	NA	TRBJ2-5	NA	TGCAGCCTATCAAGGGGAGGAGCTGGGGAGACCCAGTACTTC	CSLSRGGAGETQYF
TRBV29-1	NA	TRBJ2-1	once	TGCAGCGTTGTAGAGCTTGGCTACAATGAGCAGTTCTTC	CSVVELGYNEQFF
TRBV11-3	NA	TRBJ2-5	NA	TGTGCCAGCAGCTTAGGTAGACGGAAGCAAGAGACCCAGTACTTC	CASSLGRRKQETQYF
TRBV30	TRBD1	TRBJ1-1	few	TGTGCCTGGAGCCTGGACAGGGAGAACACTGAAGCTTTCTTT	CAWSLDRENTEAFF
TRBV11-2	TRBD2	TRBJ2-1	NA	TGTGCCAGCAGCTTAGGACTAGCGGGGTTCTACAATGAGCAGTTCTTC	CASSLGLAGFYNEQFF
TRBV27	NA	TRBJ1-2	NA	TGTGCCAGCAGTCGAGGGCAGGGGTATGGCTACACCTTC	CASSRGQGYGYTF